These 20 T cell receptor beta chains were all obtained from the same sample, sequenced in a study of T cell repertoires in cytomegalovirus infection. TCRdb fed the reads into MiXCR, producing one record per CDR3 protein. The data contain approximately 990,000 distinct CDR3 sequences, 30% to 40% of them singletons. Their specific antigens are unknown. Sequencing used cultured CD8+ T cells from PBMCs, obtained from culture after CMV antigen stimulation. The receptors derive from a human donor in good health (CMV status not recorded). Some clones in this sample may be carry-over from other donors' samples.

This clonotype has a handful of counts. CDR3 sequence (DNA): TGTGCCAGCCAGTCCAGGGATACGCAGTATTTT. Translation: CASQSRDTQYF. This chain joins TRBV25-1 and TRBJ2-3, with D unresolved. Germline V lookup: CDR1 MGHDK, CDR2 SYGVNS. V was clipped by 8 bases and J by 6 bases, with 9 bases between them. The CDR3 has 11 amino acids.

V usage is TRBV6-1 and J usage is TRBJ2-7; D is perhaps TRBD1 (5 bases). The V and J ends lost 2 bases and 4 bases respectively, with 12 bases between them. Germline loops: CDR1 MNHNS, CDR2 SASEGT. This CDR3 contains 14 residues. The CDR3 region has the DNA TGTGCCAGCAGTGAAAGGGGAACTGTTTACGAGCAGTACTTC. Encoded protein: CASSERGTVYEQYF.

The chain joins TRBV18 to TRBJ2-3; D might be TRBD1 (6 bases). Trimming removed 3 bases at V and 0 bases at J, with 22 bases between. This CDR3 is 19 amino acids long. Germline V gene sequence: CDR1 KGHSH, CDR2 LQKENI. CDR3 sequence reads: CASSPPTGETILSTDTQYF. The DNA of the CDR3 is TGTGCCAGCTCACCGCCGACAGGAGAAACCATACTTAGCACAGATACGCAGTATTTT.

Only a few counts were recorded for this clonotype. This chain joins TRBV28 and TRBJ2-5; tentatively, D is TRBD2 (6 bases). V lost 3 bases and J 5 bases, leaving 16 bases between the germline ends. The germline gives CDR1 MDHEN, CDR2 SYDVKM. The CDR3 has 15 amino acids. The CDR3 region is CASSFPGVRRETQYF. The CDR3, as DNA: TGTGCCAGCAGTTTTCCGGGGGTTCGAAGGGAGACCCAGTACTTC.

J is TRBJ2-7 and V is TRBV27; D is unclear. Germline assignment: CDR1 MNHEY and CDR2 SMNVEV (reference sequence). This CDR3 has 11 amino acids. The germline V and J ends were trimmed by 3 bases and 5 bases, with 5 bases remaining between them. CDR3 DNA: TGTGCCAGCAGTTTTAACAACGAGCAGTACTTC. This gives the protein CASSFNNEQYF.

Comments on this clonotype: A read error may produce the germline difference seen at one junction end. The rearrangement uses TRBV4-1 and TRBJ2-2, with D hard to call. CDR3 size: 14 residues. The germline CDR1 and CDR2 sequences are MGHRA and YSYEKL. The CDR3 is CASSQDPKIGELFF. In nucleotides, the CDR3 is TGTGCCAGCAGCCAAGATCCCAAAATCGGGGAGCTGTTTTTT.

This clonotype was observed many times. This chain links TRBV7-9 with TRBJ1-2; D is uncertain. This CDR3 region has 13 residues. Germline V lookup: CDR1 SEHNR, CDR2 FQNEAQ (reference sequence). The germline V and J ends were trimmed by 1 base and 8 bases, with 11 bases remaining between them. In DNA, the CDR3 is TGTGCCAGCAGCTTAGAAGGGATGGGCGGCTACACCTTC. It specifies CASSLEGMGGYTF. Based on the CDR3 plus reference TRBV7-9 and TRBJ1-2, the full variable domain is DTGVSQNPRHKITKRGQNVTFRCDPISEHNRLYWYRQTLGQGPEFLTYFQNEAQLEKSRLLSDRFSAERPKGSFSTLEIQRTEQGDSAMYLCASSLEGMGGYTFGSGTRLTVV.

Remarks on this clonotype: One end of the junction does not line up with germline, which may come from a read error. This rearrangement joins TRBV7-6 to TRBJ1-6, with D tentatively TRBD1 (5 bases). Germline V gene lookup returns CDR1 SGHVS and CDR2 FNYEAQ. This CDR3 contains 15 residues. CDR3 loop: CASRLHRDYDSPIHF. DNA for the CDR3: TGTGCCAGCAGGCTTCACCGGGACTATGATTCACCCATCCACTTT. Full variable domain (rest looked up from reference TRBV7-6 and TRBJ1-6): GAGVSQSPRYKVTKRGQDVALRCDPISGHVSLYWYRQALGQGPEFLTYFNYEAQQDKSGLPNDRFSAERPEGSISTLTIQRTEQRDSAMYRCASRLHRDYDSPIHFGNGTRLTVT.

This clonotype was observed many times. J is TRBJ1-2 and V is TRBV12-3 or TRBV12-4, with 11 bases matching TRBD1. J gave up 8 bases and V 5 bases, and 10 bases lay outside the gene matches. CDR3 length: 15 amino acids. The CDR3 here is CASSPQDRGQVGYTF. CDR3 sequence (DNA): TGTGCCAGCAGTCCACAGGACAGGGGGCAAGTGGGCTACACCTTC.

This sequence joins TRBV6-6 and TRBJ2-3; TRBD2 aligns across 8 bases. The length of the CDR3 is 16 residues. CDR1 is MNHNY, CDR2 SVGAGI, per germline (reference sequence). Germline trimming cut 4 bases from V and 2 bases from J; bases unmatched to any gene: 8. CDR3 sequence (DNA): TGTGCCAGCAGTTCCCGGGGAGCGGGGGACACAGATACGCAGTATTTT. It is translated as CASSSRGAGDTDTQYF.

In this sample, this clonotype turned up many times. The chain uses TRBV7-2 and TRBJ2-7; D is perhaps TRBD1 (6 bases). Germline V lookup: CDR1 SGHTA, CDR2 FQGNSA. CDR3 length: 14 amino acids. Trimming took 6 bases from V and 1 from J, leaving 13 bases between them. The CDR3 sequence: CASSYPGQSYEQYV. The CDR3 bases are TGTGCCAGCAGTTATCCCGGACAGTCCTACGAGCAGTACGTC.

V is TRBV20-1 and J is TRBJ1-3; TRBD1 might be the D (6 bases). CDR1 is DFQATT, CDR2 SNEGSKA, per germline (reference sequence). Trimming shortened V by 1 base and J by 8 bases, and 21 bases separated the two germline ends. This CDR3 region has 16 residues. DNA for the CDR3: TGCAGTGCTAGAGGTTGGGATCAGGGGAGGGAAGACACCATATATTTT. It is translated as CSARGWDQGREDTIYF.

In this sample, this clonotype turned up a few times. A junction boundary mismatches the germline segment, possibly from a read error. The chain uses TRBV19 and TRBJ2-7; 10 bases fit TRBD1. The CDR3 consists of 14 residues. In germline, CDR1 is LNHDA, CDR2 SQIVND (reference sequence). The CDR3 here is CASSAGQGSYEQYF. CDR3 sequence (DNA): TGTGCCAGTAGTGCGGGACAGGGGTCCTACGAGCAGTACTTT.

This clonotype occurred a few times. The chain has TRBV19 and TRBJ2-1; D is perhaps TRBD1 or TRBD2 (6 bases each). V shed 5 bases and J shed 8 bases, with 16 bases lying between them. The CDR3 loop spans 14 amino acids. Per germline, CDR1 LNHDA and CDR2 SQIVND (reference sequence). CDR3 protein: CASSPARGAYEQFF. CDR3 sequence (DNA): TGTGCCAGTAGTCCCGCTAGGGGGGCCTATGAGCAGTTCTTC.

The chain joins TRBV14 to TRBJ1-2; D unclear. This CDR3 has 13 amino acids. Germline CDR1 and CDR2: SGHDN and FVKESK. Trimming took 1 base from V and 4 from J, leaving 7 bases between them. The DNA for the CDR3 is TGTGCCAGCAGCCAAGGATGGGGCTATGGCTACACCTTC. It yields the protein CASSQGWGYGYTF.

This clonotype was detected many times. The CDR3 spells CASSTDRGLGETQYF. The CDR3 nucleotides read TGTGCCAGCAGTACCGACAGGGGGCTGGGGGAGACCCAGTACTTC. V is TRBV7-8 and J is TRBJ2-5; 10 bases map to TRBD1. The V gene's germline CDR1 is SGHVS and CDR2 FQNEAQ. V lost 6 bases, J lost 5 bases, and 9 bases stayed unmatched. The CDR3 totals 15 residues.

The chain recombines TRBV7-9 with TRBJ1-5, with D uncertain. This CDR3 has 16 residues. Trimming left V 2 bases short and J 0 bases short, with 11 bases between. CDR1 is SEHNR and CDR2 is FQNEAQ in the germline V gene (reference sequence). The CDR3 loop is CASSLSGVNSNQPQHF. The CDR3 nucleotides read TGTGCCAGCAGCTTAAGTGGAGTGAATAGCAATCAGCCCCAGCATTTT.

This clonotype was counted a few times. The rearrangement uses TRBV28 and TRBJ1-6; maybe TRBD1 (6 bases). The CDR3 extends over 15 amino acids. Trimming left V 5 bases short and J 3 bases short, with 11 bases between. Looked up from germline, CDR1 is MDHEN and CDR2 is SYDVKM. The CDR3 is CASSPGTYYNSPLHF. CDR3 nucleotide sequence: TGTGCCAGCAGTCCCGGGACATACTATAATTCACCCCTCCACTTT.

The V and J genes are TRBV27 and TRBJ1-5, with D possibly TRBD1 on 6 matching bases. The CDR3 sequence is 16 residues long. The V gene lost 3 bases and the J gene lost 7 bases, with 19 bases spanning the gap. Germline V gene data show CDR1 as MNHEY and CDR2 as SMNVEV (reference sequence). CDR3 loop: CASSLGGPRSGQPQHF. The CDR3 DNA sequence: TGTGCCAGCAGTTTGGGGGGGCCGAGGAGTGGCCAGCCCCAGCATTTT.

This chain links TRBV4-1 with TRBJ2-7, with D possibly matching TRBD1 (7 bases). The CDR3 totals 11 residues. Germline loops: CDR1 MGHRA, CDR2 YSYEKL. V lost 9 bases, J lost 7 bases, and 13 bases lay in between. In nucleotides, the CDR3 is TGCGCCAGTGGGCAGGGGGGAGAGCAGTACTTC. This gives the protein CASGQGGEQYF.